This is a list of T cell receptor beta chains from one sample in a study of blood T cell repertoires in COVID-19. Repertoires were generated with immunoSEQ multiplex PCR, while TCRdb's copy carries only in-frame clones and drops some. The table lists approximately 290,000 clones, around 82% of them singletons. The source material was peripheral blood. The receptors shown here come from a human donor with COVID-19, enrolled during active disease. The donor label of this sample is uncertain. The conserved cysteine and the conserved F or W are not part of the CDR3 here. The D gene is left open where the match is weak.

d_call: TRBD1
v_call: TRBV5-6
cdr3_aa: ASSPGTGGPYGYT

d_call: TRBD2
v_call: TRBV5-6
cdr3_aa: ASSLVRGRGTYEQY

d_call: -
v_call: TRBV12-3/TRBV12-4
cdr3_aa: ASSGRGPEAF

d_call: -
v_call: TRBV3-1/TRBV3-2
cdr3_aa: ASSQEPRGYGYT

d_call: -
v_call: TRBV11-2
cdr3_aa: ASSLSGQDTNYGYT

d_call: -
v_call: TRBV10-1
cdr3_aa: ARRGTGAGNEQY

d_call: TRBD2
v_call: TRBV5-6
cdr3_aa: ASSQTSGRAPQY

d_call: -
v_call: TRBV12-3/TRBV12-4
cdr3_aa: ASSPGDNEQF

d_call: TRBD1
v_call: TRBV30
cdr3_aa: AWATGGYGYT

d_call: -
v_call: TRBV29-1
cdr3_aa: SVEDRRDEGEAF

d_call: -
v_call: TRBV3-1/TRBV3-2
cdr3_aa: ASSQQPGVWYGYT

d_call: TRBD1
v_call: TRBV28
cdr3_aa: ASRTQGARHGYT

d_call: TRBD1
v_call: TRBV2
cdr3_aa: ASSPGTGSAHYGYT

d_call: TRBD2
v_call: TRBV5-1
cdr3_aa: ASQGLAGGLQETQY

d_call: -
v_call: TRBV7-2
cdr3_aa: AIRFVGGATDTQY

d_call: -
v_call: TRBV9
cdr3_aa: ASSVGRGREQF

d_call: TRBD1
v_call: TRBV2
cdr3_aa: ARTDLRQGGLGGYT

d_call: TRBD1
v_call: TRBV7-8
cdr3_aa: ASSWGQGASSPLH

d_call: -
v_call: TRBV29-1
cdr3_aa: SVVRQNTEAF

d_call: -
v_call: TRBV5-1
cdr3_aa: ASKRGENTEAF